The T cell receptor beta chain described here comes from a study of post-analysis software for immune sequencing data. Study-wide findings and caveats: Significantly decreased normalized Chao1 diversity was recorded for multiple sclerosis patients relative to controls. Among a handful of TRBV segments more frequent in patients than controls were TRBV5-6, TRBV5-1 and TRBV20-1.

Presence of unique molecular identifiers characterized the TCR beta cDNA libraries. T cells numbering roughly 1 to 10 million yielded cDNA molecules that totaled roughly 500,000. TCRdb recomputed calls from the PCR reads with MiXCR, one row per CDR3 protein. The data contain roughly 400,000 distinct CDR3 sequences, 30% to 45% of them singletons. This clonotype occurred a few times. Antigen specificity is unknown. The CDR3 loop spans 14 amino acids. Trimming pared 1 base from V and 4 bases from J, leaving 10 bases between. The chain has TRBV12-3 or TRBV12-4 and TRBJ1-2; D call uncertain. Source material: blood. This TCR derives from a girl aged 2 to 10 with multiple sclerosis. DNA for the CDR3: TGTGCCAGCAGTTTAGGTACACTCCTCTATGGCTACACCTTC. Amino acid sequence: CASSLGTLLYGYTF.